Only one count was recorded for the clone carrying this TCR beta chain. The target antigen is unknown. The data derive from a study of cytomegalovirus exposure and HLA in healthy donors. Notes on the study in general: A later analysis found first-cohort TCR clusters tended to co-occur in the 90 to 150 validation repertoires. For most TCR sequences rarity was the rule, although some public TCRs occurred in many donors.

V lost 3 bases and J 0 bases, leaving 6 bases between the germline ends. This CDR3 comprises 13 residues. From germline, CDR1 is SGHDT and CDR2 YYEEEE. Libraries were prepared by immunoSEQ multiplex PCR; TCRdb keeps only in-frame clonotypes and omits some of them. The data contain nearly 80,000 clones, 80% to 95% of them seen just once; the ten biggest clones take up about 3.8%. The V and J genes are TRBV5-6 and TRBJ1-1; D uncertain. Sequenced: PBMCs. The sequence came from a woman between 25 and 40 years old in good health and CMV-seronegative. The CDR3 spells CASSSLMNTEAFF. The CDR3 nucleotides read TGTGCCAGCAGCTCCCTTATGAACACTGAAGCTTTCTTT.